This TCR beta chain is drawn from a study of blood T cell repertoires in COVID-19. This table comes from immunoSEQ multiplex PCR, and its TCRdb copy is limited to in-frame clones, with some not included. The sample holds some 300,000 clones, just under 90% seen once. This clone was seen once. Germline CDR1 and CDR2: SGHRS and YFSETQ. Trimming removed 0 bases at V and 8 bases at J, with 17 bases between. This CDR3 has 16 residues. Participant age was roughly 18 to 95 years, and participants resided in approximately 24 US areas. V and J are TRBV5-1 and TRBJ1-4; D unclear. The sample was PBMCs or T cells enriched from blood (not recorded which). This TCR came from a woman aged 45-65 years who had been exposed to COVID-19. This CDR3 reads CASSLELPRRGEKLFF. DNA for the CDR3: TGCGCCAGCAGCTTGGAACTGCCGCGTAGAGGGGAAAAACTGTTTTTT.